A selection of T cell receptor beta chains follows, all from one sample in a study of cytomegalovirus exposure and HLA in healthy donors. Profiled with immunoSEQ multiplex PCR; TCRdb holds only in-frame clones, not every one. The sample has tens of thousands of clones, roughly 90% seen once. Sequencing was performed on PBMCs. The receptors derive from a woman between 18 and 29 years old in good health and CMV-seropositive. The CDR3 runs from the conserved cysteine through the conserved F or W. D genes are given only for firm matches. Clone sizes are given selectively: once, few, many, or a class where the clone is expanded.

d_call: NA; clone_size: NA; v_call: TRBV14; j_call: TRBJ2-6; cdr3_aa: CASSHLAFSGANVLTF; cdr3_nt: TGTGCCAGCAGCCATCTAGCCTTCTCTGGGGCCAACGTCCTGACTTTC
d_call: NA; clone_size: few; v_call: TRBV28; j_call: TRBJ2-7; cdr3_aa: CASSFPLAQLSYEQYF; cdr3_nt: TGTGCCAGCAGTTTCCCACTAGCTCAGCTCTCCTACGAGCAGTACTTC
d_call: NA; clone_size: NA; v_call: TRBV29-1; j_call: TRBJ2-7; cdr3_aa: CSVVVSRSYEQYF; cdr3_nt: TGCAGCGTTGTAGTCTCGCGCTCCTACGAGCAGTACTTC
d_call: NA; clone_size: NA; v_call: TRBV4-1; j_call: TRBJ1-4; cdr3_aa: CASSQTGSNEKLFF; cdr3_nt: TGCGCCAGCAGCCAAACAGGGTCGAATGAAAAACTGTTTTTT
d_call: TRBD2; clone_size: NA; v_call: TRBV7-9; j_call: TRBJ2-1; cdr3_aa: CASSWTLAGVTYNEQFF; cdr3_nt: TGTGCCAGCAGCTGGACACTAGCGGGGGTGACCTACAATGAGCAGTTCTTC
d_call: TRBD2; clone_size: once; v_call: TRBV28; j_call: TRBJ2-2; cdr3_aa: CASSSGLAGGELFF; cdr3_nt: TGTGCCAGCAGTTCGGGACTAGCGGGCGGGGAGCTGTTTTTT
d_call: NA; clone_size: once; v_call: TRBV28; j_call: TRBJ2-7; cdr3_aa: CASSLVRTDGYEQYF; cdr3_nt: TGTGCCAGCAGTTTAGTTAGAACCGACGGGTACGAGCAGTACTTC
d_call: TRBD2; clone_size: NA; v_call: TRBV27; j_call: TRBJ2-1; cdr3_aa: CASSYITAGGRGDEQFF; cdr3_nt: TGTGCCAGCAGTTACATAACAGCGGGAGGACGTGGGGATGAGCAGTTCTTC
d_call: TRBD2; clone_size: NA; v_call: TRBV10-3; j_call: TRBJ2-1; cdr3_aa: CAISDTLAGRNEQFF; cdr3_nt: TGTGCCATCAGTGATACACTAGCGGGACGGAATGAGCAGTTCTTC
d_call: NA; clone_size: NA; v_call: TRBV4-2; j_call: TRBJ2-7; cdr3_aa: CASSQEFRFDSYEQYF; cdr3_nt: TGTGCCAGCAGCCAAGAGTTCAGGTTTGACTCCTACGAGCAGTACTTC
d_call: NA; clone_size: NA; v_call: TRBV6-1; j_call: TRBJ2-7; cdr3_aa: CASSEWHRYYEQYF; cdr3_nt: TGTGCCAGCAGTGAATGGCACAGATACTACGAGCAGTACTTC
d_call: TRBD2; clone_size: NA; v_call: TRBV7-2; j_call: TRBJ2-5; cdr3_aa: CASSLTSGGGIETQYF; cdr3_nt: TGTGCCAGCAGCCTTACTAGCGGGGGGGGTATTGAGACCCAGTACTTC
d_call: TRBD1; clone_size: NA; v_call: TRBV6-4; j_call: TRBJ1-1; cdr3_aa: CASSPGQENTEAFF; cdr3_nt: TGTGCCAGCAGTCCGGGACAGGAGAACACTGAAGCTTTCTTT
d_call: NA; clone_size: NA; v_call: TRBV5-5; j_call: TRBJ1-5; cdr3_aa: CASSLSPGPQHF; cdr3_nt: TGTGCCAGCAGCCTCAGCCCAGGGCCCCAGCATTTT
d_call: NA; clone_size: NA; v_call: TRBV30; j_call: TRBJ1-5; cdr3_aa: CAWSMGQHNQPQHF; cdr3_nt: TGTGCCTGGAGTATGGGGCAGCACAATCAGCCCCAGCATTTT